The clone carrying this TCR beta chain was counted once. The CDR3 is made up of 15 amino acids. CDR1 and CDR2 (germline): SGHRS, YFSETQ. Germline trimming cut 4 bases from V and 4 bases from J; bases unmatched to any gene: 9. The data originate from a study of technical replicates of blood from a handful of donors. TCRdb's table, derived via immunoSEQ multiplex PCR, lists solely in-frame clones and lacks some. The table lists around 93,000 clones, over 85% of them singletons, with 0.3% to 0.35% in the top ten. The chain combines TRBV5-1 with TRBJ2-3, with TRBD1 identical over 7 bases. Sequencing input: T cells isolated from PBMCs. The sequence was obtained from a human donor in good health. In DNA, the CDR3 is TGCGCCAGCAGCATGAACAGGGGTGCAGCAGATACGCAGTATTTT. It encodes CASSMNRGAADTQYF.